Shown below are 8 T cell receptor beta chains from a single sample sequenced in a study of T-cell reconstitution after alpha-beta-depleted transplantation in children (dated by TCRdb to the mid-2010s). The treatment or condition label here, explained by the study, means: allogeneic hematopoietic cell transplantation with graft depleted of TCRalphabeta T cells and CD19 B cells. The library came from PCR. The sample was run on an Illumina HiSeq 2500. TCR library preparation used molecular barcoding, with unique molecular identifiers applied to normalize quantification of the TCRbeta repertoire. TCRdb handled the public reads itself, with Q25 trimming in fastp and clone calling in MiXCR, and kept productive beta chains. Rows matching on CDR3 protein sequence are summarized as one entry with the most common DNA and genes. Recorded for this sample are about 980,000 distinct CDR3 sequences; 25% to 35% of them occurred a single time. Together, the top ten hold over 25% of the sample.

The specimen comprised PBMCs, mostly from graft donor cells, sampled 360 days after TCRalphabeta/CD19-depleted stem cell transplant. The source is a boy under two years old who had a stem cell transplant for SCID, so the T cells may come from the graft donor.

The chain recombines TRBV7-9 with TRBJ2-1, with D possibly matching TRBD1 (6 bases). V was pared by 5 bases and J by 4 bases, with 15 bases between. In germline, CDR1 is SEHNR, CDR2 FQNEAQ (reference sequence). This CDR3 spans 15 amino acids. The CDR3 sequence is CASSPPWQGYNEQFF. In DNA form, the CDR3 reads TGTGCCAGCAGCCCCCCGTGGCAGGGGTACAATGAGCAGTTCTTC.

This clonotype showed up many times. The chain carries TRBV5-1 and TRBJ2-3; no reliable D call. The CDR3 loop spans 13 amino acids. V lost 0 bases to trimming and J lost 6 bases, with 8 bases between them. Germline CDR1 SGHRS, CDR2 YFSETQ. The CDR3, as DNA: TGCGCCAGCAGCTTGGAGGGTGTGGATACGCAGTATTTT. This translates into CASSLEGVDTQYF.

In this sample, this clonotype turned up a few times. The chain has TRBV5-1 and TRBJ2-1; D is possibly TRBD2 (5 bases). Germline V gives CDR1 SGHRS, CDR2 YFSETQ. The CDR3 runs 13 residues. The V end was cut by 4 bases, the J end by 5 bases, with 10 bases between. CDR3 DNA: TGCGCCAGCAGCCGGGGAGCCAACAATGAGCAGTTCTTC. Protein: CASSRGANNEQFF.

The chain joins TRBV20-1 to TRBJ2-7; D not certain. CDR1 is DFQATT, CDR2 SNEGSKA, per germline (reference sequence). V shed 5 bases and J shed 3 bases, with 11 bases lying between them. The CDR3 is made up of 12 amino acids. CDR3 DNA sequence: TGCAGTGCTGGGGAAATGGGCTACGAGCAGTACTTC. Translated: CSAGEMGYEQYF.

The J gene is TRBJ2-7, the V gene TRBV7-8; 9 bases are a match to TRBD2. From germline, CDR1 is SGHVS and CDR2 FQNEAQ. V lost 1 base, J lost 2 bases, and 6 bases stayed unmatched. CDR3 length equals 16 residues. The CDR3 region is CASSLDPSGEAYEQYF. Here the CDR3 DNA reads TGTGCCAGCAGCTTAGACCCTAGCGGGGAAGCCTACGAGCAGTACTTC.

This clonotype was seen more than once but under ten times. The V gene is TRBV5-1, the J gene TRBJ2-5, with 9 bases that match TRBD2. The germline CDR1 and CDR2 sequences are SGHRS and YFSETQ. Trimming at V came to 5 bases and at J to 1 base, leaving 6 bases not matched to a gene. This CDR3 spans 15 amino acids. CDR3 in DNA: TGCGCCAGCAGAGGTAGCGGGGGTCTCCAAGAGACCCAGTACTTC. It encodes CASRGSGGLQETQYF.

The chain combines TRBV20-1 with TRBJ1-5; the match to TRBD1 covers 8 bases. V shed 6 bases, J shed 4 bases, and the junction held 8 bases outside the gene matches. The CDR3 extends over 14 amino acids. Germline V gives CDR1 DFQATT, CDR2 SNEGSKA (reference sequence). The CDR3 sequence: CSAKQGAGNQPQHF. Here the CDR3 DNA reads TGCAGTGCCAAGCAGGGGGCGGGTAATCAGCCCCAGCATTTT.

The chain recombines TRBV20-1 with TRBJ1-4, with D uncertain. V lost 0 bases and J lost 7, with 12 bases in between. CDR1 DFQATT and CDR2 SNEGSKA come from the germline V gene (reference sequence). The length of the CDR3 is 14 residues. Written as DNA, the CDR3 is TGCAGTGCTAGAGATCGGAGGGCAGGTGAAAAACTGTTTTTT. It yields the protein CSARDRRAGEKLFF.